This T cell receptor (beta chain) was sequenced in a study of blood T cell repertoires in COVID-19. At the level of the study: From T cells, B-cell-depleted T cells, or PBMCs came the material, which was cDNA or gDNA.

V was clipped by 4 bases and J by 2 bases, with 8 bases between them. Per germline, CDR1 SEHNR and CDR2 FQNEAQ (reference sequence). This CDR3 is built from 13 residues. TCRdb keeps only in-frame clones here, not all; method: immunoSEQ multiplex PCR. Of some 200,000 clones in the sample, about 90% are singletons; the top ten hold 9.5% to 15%. This receptor was identified in a woman between 18 and 29 years old who had recovered from COVID-19. The chain links TRBV7-9 to TRBJ1-1; D unclear. Material: peripheral blood. CDR3 DNA sequence: TGTGCCAGCAGCTCCAGACAAAACACTGAAGCTTTCTTT. Protein: CASSSRQNTEAFF.